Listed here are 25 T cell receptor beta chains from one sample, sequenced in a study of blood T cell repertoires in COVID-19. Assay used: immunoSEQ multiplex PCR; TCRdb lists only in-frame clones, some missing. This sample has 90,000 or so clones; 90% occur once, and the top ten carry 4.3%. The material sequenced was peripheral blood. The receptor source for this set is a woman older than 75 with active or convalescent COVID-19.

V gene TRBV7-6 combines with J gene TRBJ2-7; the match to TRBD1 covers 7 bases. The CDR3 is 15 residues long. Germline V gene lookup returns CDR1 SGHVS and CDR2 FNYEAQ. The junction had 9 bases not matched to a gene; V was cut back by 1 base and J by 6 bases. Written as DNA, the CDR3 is TGTGCCAGCAGCTTAGGACAGGGCGGACTGGGCGAGCAGTACTTC. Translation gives CASSLGQGGLGEQYF.

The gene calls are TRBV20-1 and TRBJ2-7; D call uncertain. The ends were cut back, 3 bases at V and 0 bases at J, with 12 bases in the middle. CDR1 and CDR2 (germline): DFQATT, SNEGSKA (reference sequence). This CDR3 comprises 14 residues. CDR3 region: CSASRQESSYEQYF. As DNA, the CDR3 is TGCAGTGCTAGTCGCCAAGAGAGCTCCTACGAGCAGTACTTC.

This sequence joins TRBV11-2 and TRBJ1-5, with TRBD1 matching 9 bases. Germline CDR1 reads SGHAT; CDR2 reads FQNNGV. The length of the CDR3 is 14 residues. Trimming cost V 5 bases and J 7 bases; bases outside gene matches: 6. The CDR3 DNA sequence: TGTGCCAGCAGCCCCGGACAGGGGTCCCAGCCCCAGCATTTT. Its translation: CASSPGQGSQPQHF.

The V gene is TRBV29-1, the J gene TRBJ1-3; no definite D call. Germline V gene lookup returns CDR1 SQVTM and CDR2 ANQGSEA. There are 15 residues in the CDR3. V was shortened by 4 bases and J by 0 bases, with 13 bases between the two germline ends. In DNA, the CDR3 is TGCAGCGTTGTTCCGGTCACTACCTCTGGAAACACCATATATTTT. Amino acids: CSVVPVTTSGNTIYF.

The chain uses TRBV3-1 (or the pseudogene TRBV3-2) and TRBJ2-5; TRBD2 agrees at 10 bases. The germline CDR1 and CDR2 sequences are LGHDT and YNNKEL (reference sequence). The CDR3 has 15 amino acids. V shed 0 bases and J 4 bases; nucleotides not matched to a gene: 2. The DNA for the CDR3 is TGTGCCAGCAGCCAAGATAGCGGGAGGAGAGAGACCCAGTACTTC. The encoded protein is CASSQDSGRRETQYF.

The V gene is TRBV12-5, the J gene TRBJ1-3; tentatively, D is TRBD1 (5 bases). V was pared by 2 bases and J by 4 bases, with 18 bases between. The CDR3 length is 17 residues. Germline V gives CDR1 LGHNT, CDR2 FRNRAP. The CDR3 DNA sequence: TGTGCTAGTGGTTTGTGGGTGGGGGACTCGGCAGGAAACACCATATATTTT. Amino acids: CASGLWVGDSAGNTIYF.

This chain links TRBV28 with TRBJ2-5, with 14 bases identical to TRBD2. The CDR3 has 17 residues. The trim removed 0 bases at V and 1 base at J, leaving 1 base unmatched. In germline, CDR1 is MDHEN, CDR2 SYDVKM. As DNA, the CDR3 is TGTGCCAGCAGTTTATGGACTAGCGGGAGGGCCCAAGAGACCCAGTACTTC. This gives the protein CASSLWTSGRAQETQYF.

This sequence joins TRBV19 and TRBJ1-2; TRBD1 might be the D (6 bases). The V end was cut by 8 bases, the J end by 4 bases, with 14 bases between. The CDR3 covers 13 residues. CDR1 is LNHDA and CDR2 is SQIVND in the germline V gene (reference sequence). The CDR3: CASATGWGYGYTF. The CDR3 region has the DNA TGTGCCAGTGCCACAGGGTGGGGCTATGGCTACACCTTC.

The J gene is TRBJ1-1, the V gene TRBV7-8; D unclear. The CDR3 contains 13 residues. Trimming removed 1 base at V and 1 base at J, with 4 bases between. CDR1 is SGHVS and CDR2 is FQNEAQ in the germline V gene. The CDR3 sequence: CASSLDRNTEAFF. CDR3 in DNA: TGTGCCAGCAGCTTAGACAGGAACACTGAAGCTTTCTTT.

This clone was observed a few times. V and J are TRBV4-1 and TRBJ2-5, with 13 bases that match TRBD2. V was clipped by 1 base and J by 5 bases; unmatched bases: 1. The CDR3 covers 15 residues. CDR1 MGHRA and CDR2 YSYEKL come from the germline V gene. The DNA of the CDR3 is TGCGCCAGCAGCCAAGGACTAGCGGGAGGTGAGACCCAGTACTTC. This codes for CASSQGLAGGETQYF.

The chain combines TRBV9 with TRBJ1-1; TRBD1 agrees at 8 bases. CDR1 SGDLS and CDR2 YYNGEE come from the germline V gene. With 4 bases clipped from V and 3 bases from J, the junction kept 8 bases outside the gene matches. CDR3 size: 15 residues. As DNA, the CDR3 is TGTGCCAGCAGCCCGAGGACAGGGTGGGACACTGAAGCTTTCTTT. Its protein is CASSPRTGWDTEAFF.

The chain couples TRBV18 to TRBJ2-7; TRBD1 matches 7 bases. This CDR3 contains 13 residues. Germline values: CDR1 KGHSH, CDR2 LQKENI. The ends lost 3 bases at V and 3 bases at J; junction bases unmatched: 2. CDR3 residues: CASSPDRNYEQYF. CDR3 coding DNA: TGTGCCAGCTCACCGGACAGGAACTACGAGCAGTACTTC.

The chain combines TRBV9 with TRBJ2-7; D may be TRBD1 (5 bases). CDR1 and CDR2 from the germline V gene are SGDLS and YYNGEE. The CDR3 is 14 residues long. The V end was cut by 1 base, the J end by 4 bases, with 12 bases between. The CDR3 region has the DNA TGTGCCAGCAGCGTACTAGGACAAAGTTACGAGCAGTACTTC. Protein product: CASSVLGQSYEQYF.

The CDR3 DNA sequence: TGTGCCAGCCGGGATATCAACTCCTACGAGCAGTACTTC. Amino acids: CASRDINSYEQYF. The rearrangement uses TRBV2 and TRBJ2-7, with D possibly TRBD2 on 5 matching bases. Looked up from germline, CDR1 is SNHLY and CDR2 is FYNNEI. This CDR3 is built from 13 residues. V lost 8 bases and J lost 0, with 11 bases in between. Variable domain in full (rest from reference TRBV2 and TRBJ2-7): EPEVTQTPSHQVTQMGQEVILRCVPISNHLYFYWYRQILGQKVEFLVSFYNNEISEKSEIFDDQFSVERPDGSNFTLKIRSTKLEDSAMYFCASRDINSYEQYFGPGTRLTVT.

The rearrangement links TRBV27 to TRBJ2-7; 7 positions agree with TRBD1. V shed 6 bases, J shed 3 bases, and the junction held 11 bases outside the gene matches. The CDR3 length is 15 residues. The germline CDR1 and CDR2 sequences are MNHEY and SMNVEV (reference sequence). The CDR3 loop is CASSRSGTDGYEQYF. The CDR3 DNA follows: TGTGCCAGCAGCAGGTCCGGGACAGACGGCTACGAGCAGTACTTC.

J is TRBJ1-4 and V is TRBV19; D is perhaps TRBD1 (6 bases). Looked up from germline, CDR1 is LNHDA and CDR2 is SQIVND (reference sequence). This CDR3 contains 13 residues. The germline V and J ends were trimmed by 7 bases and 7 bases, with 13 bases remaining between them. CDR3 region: CASIGGPTEKLFF. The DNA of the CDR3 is TGTGCCAGTATCGGGGGGCCTACTGAAAAACTGTTTTTT.

This chain's CDR3 is CASTEGPSNQPQHF. The CDR3 coding sequence is TGTGCCAGCACGGAGGGGCCAAGCAATCAGCCCCAGCATTTT. The chain couples TRBV6-5 to TRBJ1-5; D may be TRBD1 (5 bases). V shed 7 bases and J shed 1 base, with 11 bases lying between them. Germline CDR1 and CDR2: MNHEY and SVGAGI. The CDR3 is 14 residues long.

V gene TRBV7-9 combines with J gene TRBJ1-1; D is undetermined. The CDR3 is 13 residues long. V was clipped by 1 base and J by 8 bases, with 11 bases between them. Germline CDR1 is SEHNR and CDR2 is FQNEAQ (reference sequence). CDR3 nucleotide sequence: TGTGCCAGCAGCTTAGGGCCCCTGGAGGAAGCTTTCTTT. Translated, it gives CASSLGPLEEAFF.

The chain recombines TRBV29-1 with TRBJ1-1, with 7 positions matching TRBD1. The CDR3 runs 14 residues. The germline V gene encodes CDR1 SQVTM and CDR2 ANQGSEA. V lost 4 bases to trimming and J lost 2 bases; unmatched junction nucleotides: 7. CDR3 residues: CSVGGTVGNTEAFF. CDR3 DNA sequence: TGCAGCGTTGGAGGGACAGTCGGTAACACTGAAGCTTTCTTT.

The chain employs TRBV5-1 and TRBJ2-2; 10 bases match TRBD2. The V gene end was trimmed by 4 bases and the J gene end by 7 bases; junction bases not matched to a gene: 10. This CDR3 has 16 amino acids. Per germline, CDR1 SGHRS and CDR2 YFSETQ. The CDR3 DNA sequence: TGCGCCAGCAGCCCGGACGCGGCTAGCGGGAGCGGGGAGCTGTTTTTT. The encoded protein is CASSPDAASGSGELFF.

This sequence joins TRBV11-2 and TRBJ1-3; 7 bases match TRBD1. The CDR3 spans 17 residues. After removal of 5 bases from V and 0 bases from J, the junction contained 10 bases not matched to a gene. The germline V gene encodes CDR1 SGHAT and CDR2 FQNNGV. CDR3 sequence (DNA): TGTGCCAGCAGCCCCAGCCTGGGACAGATCTCTGGAAACACCATATATTTT. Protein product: CASSPSLGQISGNTIYF.

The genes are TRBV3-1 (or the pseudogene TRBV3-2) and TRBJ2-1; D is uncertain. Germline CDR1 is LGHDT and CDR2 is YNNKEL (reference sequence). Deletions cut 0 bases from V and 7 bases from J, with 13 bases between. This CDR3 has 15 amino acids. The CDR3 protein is CASSQDPGSSNEQFF. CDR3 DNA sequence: TGTGCCAGCAGCCAAGACCCGGGTTCCTCTAATGAGCAGTTCTTC.

CDR3 in amino acids: CASSQGTSGRLPQYF. In DNA, the CDR3 is TGTGCCAGCAGCCAAGGGACTAGCGGTCGTCTGCCGCAGTATTTT. V is TRBV3-1 (or the pseudogene TRBV3-2) and J is TRBJ2-3, with TRBD2 matching over 10 bases. V gave up 1 base and J gave up 10 bases; unmatched junction bases: 8. This CDR3 is built from 15 residues. CDR1 LGHDT and CDR2 YNNKEL come from the germline V gene (reference sequence).

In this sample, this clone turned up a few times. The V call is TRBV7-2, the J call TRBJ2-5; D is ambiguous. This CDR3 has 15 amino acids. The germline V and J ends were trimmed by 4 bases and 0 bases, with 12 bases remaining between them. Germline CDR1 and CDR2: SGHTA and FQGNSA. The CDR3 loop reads CASSYLPGYQETQYF. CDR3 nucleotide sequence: TGTGCCAGCAGCTACCTACCAGGATACCAAGAGACCCAGTACTTC. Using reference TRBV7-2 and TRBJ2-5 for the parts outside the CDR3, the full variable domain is GAGVSQSPSNKVTEKGKDVELRCDPISGHTALYWYRQSLGQGLEFLIYFQGNSAPDKSGLPSDRFSAERTGGSVSTLTIQRTQQEDSAVYLCASSYLPGYQETQYFGPGTRLLVL.

The CDR3 DNA follows: TGTGCCAGCAGCTTACTCCCAGGGGTGTTGAGAAACACCATATATTTT. It yields the protein CASSLLPGVLRNTIYF. This chain uses TRBV11-2 with TRBJ1-3; D is possibly TRBD1 (6 bases). V lost 2 bases to trimming and J lost 5 bases, with 16 bases between them. This CDR3 region has 16 residues. The germline CDR1 and CDR2 sequences are SGHAT and FQNNGV.